Listed below are T cell receptor beta chains from one sample, sequenced in a study of Ad26.COV2.S vaccination and SARS-CoV-2 variants. Profiling relied on immunoSEQ multiplex PCR, and the TCRdb table lists in-frame clones only, not all of them. The table lists hundreds of thousands of clones, 75% to 95% of them singletons, with 10% to 15% in the top ten. This sample comprised peripheral blood, obtained in a trial of Ad26.COV2.S vaccine versus placebo. The receptors shown here come from a person aged 18 to 59 who received the Ad26.COV2.S COVID-19 vaccine or a placebo. Both conserved end residues are part of each CDR3. D genes are given only for firm matches. For some rows the clone size is stated as once, few or many, or as a class when expanded; others skip it.

clone_size: .
v_call: TRBV4-1
j_call: TRBJ1-2
d_call: TRBD1
cdr3_aa: CASSLTGEGYTF
cdr3_nt: TGCGCCAGCAGCCTTACAGGGGAAGGCTACACCTTC

clone_size: .
v_call: TRBV14
j_call: TRBJ2-1
d_call: TRBD1
cdr3_aa: CASSHLGTGPYNEQFF
cdr3_nt: TGTGCCAGCAGCCATCTTGGGACAGGGCCCTACAATGAGCAGTTCTTC

clone_size: .
v_call: TRBV5-1
j_call: TRBJ1-3
d_call: TRBD1
cdr3_aa: CASSPDRVAGNTIYF
cdr3_nt: TGCGCCAGCAGCCCGGACAGGGTGGCCGGAAACACCATATATTTT

clone_size: .
v_call: TRBV5-1
j_call: TRBJ1-1
d_call: .
cdr3_aa: CASSRSGVKTEAFF
cdr3_nt: TGCGCCAGCTCCCGATCGGGGGTGAAGACTGAAGCTTTCTTT

clone_size: .
v_call: TRBV6-2/TRBV6-3
j_call: TRBJ2-3
d_call: TRBD1
cdr3_aa: CASSLAGGETRTADTQYF
cdr3_nt: TGTGCCAGCAGTTTGGCAGGGGGTGAAACTAGAACTGCAGATACGCAGTATTTT

clone_size: .
v_call: TRBV7-9
j_call: TRBJ1-5
d_call: .
cdr3_aa: CASSPGVLGKGNQPQHF
cdr3_nt: TGTGCCAGCAGCCCCGGGGTTTTGGGGAAGGGCAATCAGCCCCAGCATTTT

clone_size: .
v_call: TRBV10-3
j_call: TRBJ2-5
d_call: TRBD1
cdr3_aa: CAISEQGFQETQYF
cdr3_nt: TGTGCCATCAGTGAACAGGGGTTCCAAGAGACCCAGTACTTC

clone_size: .
v_call: TRBV9
j_call: TRBJ1-2
d_call: .
cdr3_aa: CASSVARNYGYTF
cdr3_nt: TGTGCCAGCAGCGTTGCCCGGAACTATGGCTACACCTTC

clone_size: .
v_call: TRBV2
j_call: TRBJ2-2
d_call: .
cdr3_aa: CASSPSTNTGELFF
cdr3_nt: TGTGCCAGCAGTCCCTCAACGAACACCGGGGAGCTGTTTTTT

clone_size: .
v_call: TRBV13
j_call: TRBJ2-7
d_call: TRBD1
cdr3_aa: CASSGQGSYEQYF
cdr3_nt: TGTGCCAGCAGCGGACAGGGGTCGTACGAGCAGTACTTC

clone_size: .
v_call: TRBV5-8
j_call: TRBJ2-1
d_call: .
cdr3_aa: CASSLVATYNEQFF
cdr3_nt: TGTGCCAGCAGCTTGGTCGCTACTTACAATGAGCAGTTCTTC

clone_size: .
v_call: TRBV24-1
j_call: TRBJ2-5
d_call: TRBD1
cdr3_aa: CATSDLGTDEETQYF
cdr3_nt: TGTGCCACCAGTGATCTGGGGACAGACGAGGAGACCCAGTACTTC

clone_size: .
v_call: TRBV12-3/TRBV12-4
j_call: TRBJ1-4
d_call: .
cdr3_aa: CASREGKGEKLFF
cdr3_nt: TGTGCCAGCAGAGAGGGTAAGGGTGAAAAACTGTTTTTT

clone_size: few
v_call: TRBV7-9
j_call: TRBJ1-1
d_call: .
cdr3_aa: CASSLQGSETEAFF
cdr3_nt: TGTGCCAGCAGCTTACAGGGGTCGGAGACTGAAGCTTTCTTT

clone_size: .
v_call: TRBV5-8
j_call: TRBJ2-7
d_call: .
cdr3_aa: CASSLTHQKSLYEQYF
cdr3_nt: TGTGCCAGCAGCTTGACGCACCAAAAGTCCCTCTACGAGCAGTACTTC

clone_size: .
v_call: TRBV29-1
j_call: TRBJ2-7
d_call: .
cdr3_aa: CSVEDPVGGRSANLYEQYF
cdr3_nt: TGCAGCGTTGAAGACCCAGTGGGGGGTCGTAGCGCAAATCTCTACGAGCAGTACTTC

clone_size: .
v_call: TRBV28
j_call: TRBJ1-5
d_call: TRBD1
cdr3_aa: CATQKDRAFQPQHF
cdr3_nt: TGTGCCACCCAGAAGGACAGGGCGTTTCAGCCCCAGCATTTT

clone_size: .
v_call: TRBV27
j_call: TRBJ2-7
d_call: TRBD1
cdr3_aa: CASSPIKIGGGYEQYF
cdr3_nt: TGTGCCAGCAGTCCCATTAAGATAGGGGGCGGCTACGAGCAGTACTTC

clone_size: .
v_call: TRBV4-1
j_call: TRBJ1-2
d_call: TRBD1
cdr3_aa: CASSQGTRDRHYGYTF
cdr3_nt: TGCGCCAGCAGCCAAGGGACCCGGGACAGACACTATGGCTACACCTTC

clone_size: .
v_call: TRBV2
j_call: TRBJ2-1
d_call: TRBD2
cdr3_aa: CASGKGRESNEQFF
cdr3_nt: TGTGCCAGCGGGAAAGGGCGGGAGTCGAATGAGCAGTTCTTC

clone_size: .
v_call: TRBV6-6
j_call: TRBJ1-1
d_call: TRBD1
cdr3_aa: CASSGGTGGMNTEAFF
cdr3_nt: TGTGCCAGCAGTGGAGGGACAGGGGGCATGAACACTGAAGCTTTCTTT

clone_size: .
v_call: TRBV2
j_call: TRBJ1-1
d_call: .
cdr3_aa: CASSVGTNTEAFF
cdr3_nt: TGTGCCAGCAGTGTTGGCACGAACACTGAAGCTTTCTTT

clone_size: .
v_call: TRBV10-3
j_call: TRBJ1-4
d_call: TRBD1
cdr3_aa: CAIRRQGDGNEKLFF
cdr3_nt: TGTGCCATCAGAAGACAGGGGGATGGGAATGAAAAACTGTTTTTT

clone_size: .
v_call: TRBV5-1
j_call: TRBJ1-1
d_call: .
cdr3_aa: CASSLRDTNTEAFF
cdr3_nt: TGCGCCAGCAGCCTAAGGGACACAAACACTGAAGCTTTCTTT

clone_size: .
v_call: TRBV19
j_call: TRBJ2-3
d_call: .
cdr3_aa: CASKRPNTDTQYF
cdr3_nt: TGTGCCAGTAAAAGACCGAACACAGATACGCAGTATTTT

clone_size: .
v_call: TRBV4-2
j_call: TRBJ1-5
d_call: .
cdr3_aa: CASSQVEGSYSNQPQHF
cdr3_nt: TGTGCCAGCAGCCAAGTTGAGGGTAGTTATAGCAATCAGCCCCAGCATTTT

clone_size: .
v_call: TRBV5-4
j_call: TRBJ2-2
d_call: .
cdr3_aa: CASSLLLGELFF
cdr3_nt: TGTGCCAGCAGCTTGCTCCTCGGGGAGCTGTTTTTT

clone_size: .
v_call: TRBV28
j_call: TRBJ1-5
d_call: TRBD1
cdr3_aa: CASSPRTGGYSNQPQHF
cdr3_nt: TGTGCCAGCAGCCCGAGGACAGGAGGGTATAGCAATCAGCCCCAGCATTTT

clone_size: .
v_call: TRBV5-4
j_call: TRBJ1-2
d_call: TRBD1
cdr3_aa: CASSLWGQINPTNYGYTF
cdr3_nt: TGTGCCAGCAGCTTGTGGGGACAGATAAACCCAACTAACTATGGCTACACCTTC

clone_size: .
v_call: TRBV5-4
j_call: TRBJ2-2
d_call: .
cdr3_aa: CASSVNTGELFF
cdr3_nt: TGTGCCAGCAGCGTGAACACCGGGGAGCTGTTTTTT

clone_size: .
v_call: TRBV27
j_call: TRBJ2-5
d_call: TRBD2
cdr3_aa: CASRSIAGLRAQYF
cdr3_nt: TGTGCCAGCAGAAGCATAGCGGGCCTTAGGGCCCAGTACTTC

clone_size: .
v_call: TRBV29-1
j_call: TRBJ2-7
d_call: .
cdr3_aa: CSVETNFYEQYF
cdr3_nt: TGCAGCGTAGAGACAAACTTCTACGAGCAGTACTTC

clone_size: .
v_call: TRBV13
j_call: TRBJ2-5
d_call: TRBD1
cdr3_aa: CASSRAGQGAYEETQYF
cdr3_nt: TGTGCCAGCAGCCGGGCGGGACAGGGGGCTTATGAAGAGACCCAGTACTTC

clone_size: .
v_call: TRBV15
j_call: TRBJ1-2
d_call: .
cdr3_aa: CATSKNFGGYTF
cdr3_nt: TGTGCCACCAGCAAGAATTTCGGCGGCTACACCTTC

clone_size: once
v_call: TRBV6-5
j_call: TRBJ2-7
d_call: .
cdr3_aa: CASKGSFEQYF
cdr3_nt: TGTGCCAGCAAAGGGAGTTTCGAGCAGTACTTC

clone_size: once
v_call: TRBV19
j_call: TRBJ2-1
d_call: TRBD1
cdr3_aa: CASSIYPGTGFYNEQFF
cdr3_nt: TGTGCCAGTAGTATATATCCTGGGACAGGGTTCTACAATGAGCAGTTCTTC

clone_size: .
v_call: TRBV6-5
j_call: TRBJ1-1
d_call: .
cdr3_aa: CASSYSMSGATEAFF
cdr3_nt: TGTGCCAGCAGTTACTCGATGTCGGGAGCCACTGAAGCTTTCTTT

clone_size: .
v_call: TRBV19
j_call: TRBJ2-3
d_call: .
cdr3_aa: CASRIGQISTDTQYF
cdr3_nt: TGTGCCAGCAGAATTGGACAGATTAGCACAGATACGCAGTATTTT

clone_size: .
v_call: TRBV7-9
j_call: TRBJ2-1
d_call: .
cdr3_aa: CASSSQGYNEQFF
cdr3_nt: TGTGCCAGCAGCTCCCAAGGGTACAATGAGCAGTTCTTC

clone_size: .
v_call: TRBV25-1
j_call: TRBJ2-1
d_call: TRBD2
cdr3_aa: CASSESMGLAGFHEQFF
cdr3_nt: TGTGCCAGCAGTGAATCAATGGGACTAGCGGGCTTCCATGAGCAGTTCTTC

clone_size: once
v_call: TRBV18
j_call: TRBJ2-4
d_call: .
cdr3_aa: CASSPQWAGENIQYF
cdr3_nt: TGTGCCAGCTCACCACAGTGGGCAGGGGAAAACATTCAGTACTTC

clone_size: .
v_call: TRBV7-2
j_call: TRBJ2-2
d_call: .
cdr3_aa: CASLSSNPNTGELFF
cdr3_nt: TGTGCCAGCCTCTCGAGTAACCCGAACACCGGGGAGCTGTTTTTT

clone_size: once
v_call: TRBV3-1/TRBV3-2
j_call: TRBJ2-3
d_call: .
cdr3_aa: CASSPAWADTQYF
cdr3_nt: TGTGCCAGCAGCCCCGCCTGGGCAGATACGCAGTATTTT

clone_size: .
v_call: TRBV4-3
j_call: TRBJ2-1
d_call: .
cdr3_aa: CASSQAGTSSSYNEQFF
cdr3_nt: TGCGCCAGCAGCCAAGCCGGAACTAGTAGCTCCTACAATGAGCAGTTCTTC

clone_size: .
v_call: TRBV6-2/TRBV6-3
j_call: TRBJ2-1
d_call: .
cdr3_aa: CASSVTGLSYNEQFF
cdr3_nt: TGTGCCAGCAGTGTGACAGGACTCTCCTACAATGAGCAGTTCTTC

clone_size: .
v_call: TRBV20-1
j_call: TRBJ2-7
d_call: .
cdr3_aa: CSARGTGEQYF
cdr3_nt: TGCAGTGCTAGGGGGACGGGAGAGCAGTACTTC

clone_size: .
v_call: TRBV9
j_call: TRBJ2-7
d_call: TRBD2
cdr3_aa: CASSLGTSGSYEQYF
cdr3_nt: TGTGCCAGCAGCTTGGGCACTAGCGGTTCCTACGAGCAGTACTTC

clone_size: .
v_call: TRBV4-1
j_call: TRBJ1-4
d_call: .
cdr3_aa: CASSQVPDTNEKLFF
cdr3_nt: TGCGCCAGCAGCCAAGTCCCCGATACGAATGAAAAACTGTTTTTT

clone_size: .
v_call: TRBV6-5
j_call: TRBJ2-7
d_call: .
cdr3_aa: CASSFGQIYEQYF
cdr3_nt: TGTGCCAGCAGTTTTGGACAGATTTACGAGCAGTACTTC

clone_size: .
v_call: TRBV4-3
j_call: TRBJ1-2
d_call: .
cdr3_aa: CASSQENWGGGYTF
cdr3_nt: TGCGCCAGCAGCCAAGAGAACTGGGGTGGTGGCTACACCTTC

clone_size: .
v_call: TRBV7-6
j_call: TRBJ1-1
d_call: .
cdr3_aa: CASSAGPNNAEAFF
cdr3_nt: TGTGCCAGCAGCGCAGGACCCAATAACGCTGAAGCTTTCTTT

clone_size: .
v_call: TRBV7-2
j_call: TRBJ2-3
d_call: .
cdr3_aa: CASSLAIVRQQYF
cdr3_nt: TGTGCCAGCAGCTTAGCCATAGTGAGACAGCAGTATTTT